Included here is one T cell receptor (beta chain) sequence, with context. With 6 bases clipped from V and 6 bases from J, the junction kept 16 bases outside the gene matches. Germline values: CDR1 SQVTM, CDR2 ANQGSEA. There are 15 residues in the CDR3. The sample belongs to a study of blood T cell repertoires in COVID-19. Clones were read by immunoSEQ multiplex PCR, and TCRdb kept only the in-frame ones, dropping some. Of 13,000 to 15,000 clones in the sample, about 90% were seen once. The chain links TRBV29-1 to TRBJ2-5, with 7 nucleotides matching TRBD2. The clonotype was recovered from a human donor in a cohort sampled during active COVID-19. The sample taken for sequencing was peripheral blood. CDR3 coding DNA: TGCAGCGTCCCCATTCGGGCGGCTAGCGGTCAGACCCAGTACTTC. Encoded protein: CSVPIRAASGQTQYF.